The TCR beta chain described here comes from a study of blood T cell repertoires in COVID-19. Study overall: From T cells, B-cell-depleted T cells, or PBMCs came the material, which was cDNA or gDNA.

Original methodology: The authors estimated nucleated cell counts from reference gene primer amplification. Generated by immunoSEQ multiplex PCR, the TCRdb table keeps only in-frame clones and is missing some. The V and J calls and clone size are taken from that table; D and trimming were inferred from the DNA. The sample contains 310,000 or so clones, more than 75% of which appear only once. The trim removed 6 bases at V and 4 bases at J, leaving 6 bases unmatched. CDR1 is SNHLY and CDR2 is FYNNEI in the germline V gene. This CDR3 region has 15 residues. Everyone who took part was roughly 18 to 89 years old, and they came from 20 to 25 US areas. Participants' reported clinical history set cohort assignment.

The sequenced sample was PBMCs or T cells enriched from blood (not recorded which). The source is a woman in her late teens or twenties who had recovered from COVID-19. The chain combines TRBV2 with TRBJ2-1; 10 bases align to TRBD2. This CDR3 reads CASSFGTSAYNEQFF. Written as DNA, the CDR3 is TGTGCCAGCAGCTTTGGGACTAGCGCTTACAATGAGCAGTTCTTC.